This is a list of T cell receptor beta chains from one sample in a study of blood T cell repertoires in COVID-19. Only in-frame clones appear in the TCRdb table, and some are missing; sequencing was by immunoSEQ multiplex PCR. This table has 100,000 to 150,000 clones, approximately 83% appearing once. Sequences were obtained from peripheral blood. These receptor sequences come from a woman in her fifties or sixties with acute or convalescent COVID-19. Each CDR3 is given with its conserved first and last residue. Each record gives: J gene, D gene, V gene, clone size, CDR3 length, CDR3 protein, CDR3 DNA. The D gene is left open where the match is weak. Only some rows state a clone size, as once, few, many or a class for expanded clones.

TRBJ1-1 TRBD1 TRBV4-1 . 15 CASSLRTGGDSSAFF TGCGCCAGCAGCCTTAGGACAGGGGGTGATTCTTCAGCTTTCTTT
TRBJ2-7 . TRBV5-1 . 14 CASSLDGGVYEQYF TGCGCCAGCAGCTTGGATGGAGGGGTTTACGAGCAGTACTTC
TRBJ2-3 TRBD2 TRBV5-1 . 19 CASSSSGISGGTTTDTQYF TGCGCCAGCAGCTCGAGCGGAATTAGCGGGGGGACCACCACAGATACGCAGTATTTT
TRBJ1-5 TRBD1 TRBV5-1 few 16 CASSPAGTGGNQPQHF TGCGCCAGCAGCCCTGCCGGGACAGGGGGCAATCAGCCCCAGCATTTT
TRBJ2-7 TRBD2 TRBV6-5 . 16 CASSFSTSGATYEQYF TGTGCCAGCAGTTTCTCCACTAGCGGGGCGACCTACGAGCAGTACTTC
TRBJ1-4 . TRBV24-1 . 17 CATSDLPTRGAGEKLFF TGTGCCACCAGTGATCTTCCCACCCGGGGGGCCGGGGAAAAACTGTTTTTT
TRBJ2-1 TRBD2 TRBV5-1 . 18 CASSLAEHSGGGYNEQFF TGCGCCAGCAGCTTGGCCGAACATAGCGGGGGCGGATATAATGAGCAGTTCTTC
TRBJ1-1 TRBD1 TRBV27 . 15 CASSPILRQGDMAFF TGTGCCAGCAGTCCCATTTTAAGACAGGGTGATATGGCTTTCTTT
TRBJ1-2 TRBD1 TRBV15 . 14 CATSRGTGGYGYTF TGTGCCACCAGCAGAGGAACAGGGGGCTATGGCTACACCTTC
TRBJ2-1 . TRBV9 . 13 CASSRRGGNEQFF TGTGCCAGCTCACGGCGAGGGGGCAATGAGCAGTTCTTC
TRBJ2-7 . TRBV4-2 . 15 CASSPPGLGIYEQYF TGTGCCAGCAGCCCACCGGGACTGGGGATTTACGAGCAGTACTTC
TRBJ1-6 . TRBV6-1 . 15 CASSETGVDNSPLHF TGTGCCAGCAGTGAGACGGGAGTGGATAATTCACCCCTCCACTTT
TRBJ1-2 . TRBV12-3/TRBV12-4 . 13 CASSSSGMGGYTF TGTGCCAGCAGTTCCTCGGGTATGGGTGGCTACACCTTC
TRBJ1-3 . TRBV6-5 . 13 CASTRLSGNTIYF TGTGCCAGCACGAGGCTCTCTGGAAACACCATATATTTT
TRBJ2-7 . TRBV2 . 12 CASSVSSYEQYF TGTGCCAGCAGTGTATCGAGCTACGAGCAGTACTTC
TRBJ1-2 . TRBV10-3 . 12 CAISAGSYGYTF TGTGCCATCAGCGCTGGTAGCTATGGCTACACCTTC
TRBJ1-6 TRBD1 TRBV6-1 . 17 CASSEAFRTGLMAPLHF TGTGCCAGCAGTGAAGCGTTCAGGACAGGGCTCATGGCACCCCTCCACTTT
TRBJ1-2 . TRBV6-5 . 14 CASSSQDSRTGYTF TGTGCCAGCAGTTCCCAGGACAGTCGAACTGGCTACACCTTC
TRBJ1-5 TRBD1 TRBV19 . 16 CASSTSGTGSSQPQHF TGTGCCAGTAGTACCTCCGGGACAGGGTCGAGTCAGCCCCAGCATTTT
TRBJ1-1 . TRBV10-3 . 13 CAIRRGENTEAFF TGTGCCATCAGACGGGGAGAGAACACTGAAGCTTTCTTT
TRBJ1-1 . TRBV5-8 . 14 CASSLSGVSAEAFF TGTGCCAGCAGCTTGTCAGGGGTTAGCGCTGAAGCTTTCTTT
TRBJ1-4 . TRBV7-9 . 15 CASLVAGSTNEKLFF TGTGCCAGCCTTGTAGCCGGTTCAACTAATGAAAAACTGTTTTTT
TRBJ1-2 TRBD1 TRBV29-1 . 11 CSVDRSYGYTF TGCAGCGTGGACAGGTCCTATGGCTACACCTTC
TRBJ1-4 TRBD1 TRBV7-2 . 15 CASSLGQVLNEKLFF TGTGCCAGCAGCTTGGGACAGGTTCTTAATGAAAAACTGTTTTTT
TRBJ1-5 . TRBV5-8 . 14 CASSSGAAVQPQHF TGTGCCAGCAGCTCTGGGGCAGCTGTTCAGCCCCAGCATTTT
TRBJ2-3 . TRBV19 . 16 CASSIVGGLSTDTQYF TGTGCCAGTAGTATAGTGGGGGGGCTCAGCACAGATACGCAGTATTTT
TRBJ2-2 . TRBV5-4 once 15 CASSLERANTGELFF TGTGCCAGCAGCTTGGAGCGCGCGAACACCGGGGAGCTGTTTTTT
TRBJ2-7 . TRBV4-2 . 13 CASSQQGSYEQYF TGTGCCAGCAGCCAACAGGGCTCCTACGAGCAGTACTTC
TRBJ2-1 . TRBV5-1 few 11 CASSLANEQFF TGCGCCAGCAGTCTAGCTAATGAGCAGTTCTTC
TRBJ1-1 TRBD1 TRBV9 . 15 CASSVRGQGRTEAFF TGTGCCAGCAGCGTACGAGGACAGGGGAGGACTGAAGCTTTCTTT
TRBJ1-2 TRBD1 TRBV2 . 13 CASRGQGYYGYTF TGTGCCAGCAGGGGACAGGGGTACTATGGCTACACCTTC
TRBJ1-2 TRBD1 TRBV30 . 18 CAWMSKKGTGGNNYGYTF TGTGCCTGGATGAGCAAAAAAGGGACAGGGGGCAATAACTATGGCTACACCTTC
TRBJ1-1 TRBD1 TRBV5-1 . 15 CASSLSGQGGTEAFF TGCGCCAGCAGCTTGTCTGGACAGGGAGGGACTGAAGCTTTCTTT
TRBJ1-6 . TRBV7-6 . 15 CASSLEDRNNSPLHF TGTGCCAGCAGCTTAGAAGACAGAAATAATTCACCCCTCCACTTT
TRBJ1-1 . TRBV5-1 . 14 CASSLGGGGTEAFF TGCGCCAGCAGCTTGGGAGGAGGCGGCACTGAAGCTTTCTTT
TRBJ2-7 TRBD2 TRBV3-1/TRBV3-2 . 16 CASSQASGGRSYEQYF TGTGCCAGCAGCCAAGCTAGCGGGGGGCGGTCCTACGAGCAGTACTTC
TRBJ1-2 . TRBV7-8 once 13 CASSRRGAGGYTF TGTGCCAGCAGCCGCCGGGGGGCGGGTGGCTACACCTTC
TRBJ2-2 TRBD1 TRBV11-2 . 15 CASTNRGVNTGELFF TGTGCCAGCACCAACAGGGGAGTGAACACCGGGGAGCTGTTTTTT
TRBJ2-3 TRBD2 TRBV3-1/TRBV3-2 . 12 CASSSGADTQYF TGTGCCAGCAGTAGCGGGGCAGATACGCAGTATTTT
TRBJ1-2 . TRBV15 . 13 CATSSGSDYGYTF TGTGCCACCAGCAGTGGTTCGGACTATGGCTACACCTTC
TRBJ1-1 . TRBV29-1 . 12 CSVGEQNTEAFF TGCAGCGTTGGGGAGCAGAACACTGAAGCTTTCTTT
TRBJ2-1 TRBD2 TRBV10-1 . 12 CASSVQGGEQFF TGCGCCAGCAGTGTTCAGGGAGGGGAGCAGTTCTTC
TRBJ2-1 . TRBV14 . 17 CASSQVKWTSSYNEQFF TGTGCCAGCAGCCAAGTTAAGTGGACAAGCTCCTACAATGAGCAGTTCTTC
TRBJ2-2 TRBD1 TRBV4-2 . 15 CASSPGQGGTGELFF TGTGCCAGCAGCCCGGGACAGGGGGGCACCGGGGAGCTGTTTTTT
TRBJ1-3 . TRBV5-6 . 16 CASSPLGPSSGNTIYF TGTGCCAGCAGCCCGCTAGGTCCAAGCTCTGGAAACACCATATATTTT
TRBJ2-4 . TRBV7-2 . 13 CASSLEPSYIQYF TGTGCCAGCAGCTTAGAGCCTAGCTACATTCAGTACTTC
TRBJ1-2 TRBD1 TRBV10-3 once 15 CAISDPGGNIYGYTF TGTGCCATCAGTGACCCAGGGGGGAACATCTATGGCTACACCTTC
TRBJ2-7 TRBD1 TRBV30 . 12 CAWDRGSYEQYF TGTGCCTGGGACAGGGGTTCCTACGAGCAGTACTTC
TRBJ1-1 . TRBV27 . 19 CASSLHALSSTALNTEAFF TGTGCCAGCAGTTTGCACGCCCTATCCTCGACAGCCCTGAACACTGAAGCTTTCTTT
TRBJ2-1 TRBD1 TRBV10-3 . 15 CAISEFRTGNNEQFF TGTGCCATCAGTGAGTTCCGGACAGGTAACAATGAGCAGTTCTTC
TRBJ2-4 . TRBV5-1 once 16 CASSFSMTGTQNIQYF TGCGCCAGCAGCTTTTCTATGACCGGGACTCAAAACATTCAGTACTTC
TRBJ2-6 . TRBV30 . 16 CAWSVRRGSGANVLTF TGTGCCTGGAGTGTACGGCGGGGCTCTGGGGCCAACGTCCTGACTTTC
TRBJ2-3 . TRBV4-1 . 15 CASSQGGFSTDTQYF TGCGCCAGCAGCCAGGGGGGTTTTAGCACAGATACGCAGTATTTT
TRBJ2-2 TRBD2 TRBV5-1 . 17 CASSPEGERLAGGELFF TGCGCCAGCAGCCCCGAAGGTGAGAGACTAGCCGGCGGGGAGCTGTTTTTT
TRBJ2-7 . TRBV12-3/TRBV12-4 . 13 CASSLVSGFEQYF TGTGCCAGCAGTTTAGTCTCCGGGTTCGAGCAGTACTTC